This T cell receptor (beta chain) was sequenced for a study of control samples from healthy donors and cancer patients. Profiled with immunoSEQ multiplex PCR; TCRdb holds only in-frame clones, not every one. The sample records about 34,000 clones, 86% being singletons. The sample comprised PBMCs. This clonotype was sampled from a middle-aged woman with lung cancer.

The CDR3 bases are TGTGCCAGCAGCTGGGCTGGGGATAACGAGCAGTACTTC. The encoded protein is CASSWAGDNEQYF. The genes are TRBV5-5 and TRBJ2-7; no clear D. There are 13 residues in the CDR3. Germline lookup yields CDR1 SGHKS and CDR2 YYEKEE (reference sequence). Trimming removed 3 bases from V and 5 bases from J, with 12 bases in between.